This is a list of T cell receptor beta chains from one sample in a study of blood T cell repertoires in COVID-19. The method was immunoSEQ multiplex PCR; TCRdb's version includes in-frame clones alone and lacks a portion of them. The repertoire holds 300,000 to 400,000 clones, with around four fifths as singletons. Input material: peripheral blood. Source of these receptors: a man aged 30-40 years with active or convalescent COVID-19. The CDR3 runs from the conserved cysteine through the conserved F or W. Fields, in order: V gene, CDR3 protein.

>TRBV6-6
CASSFQRSYEQYF
>TRBV5-1
CASSLRTSQGNTEAFF
>TRBV27
CASSPTELSSYNEQFF
>TRBV30
CAWSVIHYEQYF
>TRBV12-3/TRBV12-4
CASDREAGDEQFF
>TRBV24-1
CATSDLTPGQGDGELFF
>TRBV3-1/TRBV3-2
CASSKNDGDEQFF
>TRBV6-5
CASSRGDGEAFF
>TRBV19
CASSQGYTEAFF
>TRBV5-5
CASSSLHDRVEQYF